Included here is one T cell receptor beta chain sequence, with context. Its antigen is undetermined. This entry belongs to a study of B cell selection in AIRE deficiency. Clones were read by immunoSEQ multiplex PCR, and TCRdb kept only the in-frame ones, dropping some. The table records 5,200 or so clones, approximately 89% of them present only once. Sorted regulatory T cells were CD4-positive, CD25-high and CD127-low or negative. Trimming cost V 4 bases and J 7 bases; bases outside gene matches: 10. This CDR3 has 16 residues. Study results and limitations: About 29% of healthy-shared Treg sequences were found among patient Tconv cells. CDR3s were shorter in shared Treg sequences, reflecting few non-templated nucleotide insertions. Only TCRbeta was sequenced; around 35% of shared healthy Treg sequences appeared in Tconv.

This clonotype originated in a human donor with AIRE deficiency. This chain links TRBV5-3 with TRBJ2-2, with 10 bases lining up with TRBD1. TRBV5-3 carries the ORF label, with uncertain function. What was sequenced was Tregs sorted from PBMCs. The CDR3 DNA sequence: TGTGCCAGAAGCCTCCAGACAGGGGGCGAGGACGGGGAGCTGTTTTTT. Translation: CARSLQTGGEDGELFF.